The present entry profiles one TCR beta chain with its context. Its antigen is still unknown. The authors processed graft tissue to release intraepithelial and lamina propria lymphocytes. The record originates from a study of graft-versus-host responses after intestinal transplantation. The overall study: After anti-thymocyte globulin induction, recipients took tacrolimus and steroids for approximately three years. Study conclusions and caveats: Maximum circulating GvH clone levels tracked with early post-transplant HvG decreases. GvH clones turned up in recipient marrow; some had shown up first in ileum or blood. Allograft clonal ratios (graft-versus-host to host-versus-graft) were high in patients who had graft-donor T cell macrochimerism.

Data came from immunoSEQ multiplex PCR; TCRdb stores just in-frame clones and leaves some out. This table has nearly 4,500 clones, roughly 70% appearing once. This clonotype was sampled from a human patient who received an intestinal transplant, so some T cells may come from the graft donor. The input for sequencing was ileum tissue, taken 330 to 350 days after intestinal transplantation.

CDR3 in amino acids: CSVEGDSSYSYEQYF. CDR3 coding DNA: TGCAGCGTTGAAGGGGACAGCTCCTACTCCTACGAGCAGTACTTC. The chain joins TRBV29-1 to TRBJ2-7; TRBD1 matches at 7 bases. The trim removed 1 base at V and 0 bases at J, leaving 6 bases unmatched. The CDR3 consists of 15 residues. The germline V gene has CDR1 SQVTM and CDR2 ANQGSEA.